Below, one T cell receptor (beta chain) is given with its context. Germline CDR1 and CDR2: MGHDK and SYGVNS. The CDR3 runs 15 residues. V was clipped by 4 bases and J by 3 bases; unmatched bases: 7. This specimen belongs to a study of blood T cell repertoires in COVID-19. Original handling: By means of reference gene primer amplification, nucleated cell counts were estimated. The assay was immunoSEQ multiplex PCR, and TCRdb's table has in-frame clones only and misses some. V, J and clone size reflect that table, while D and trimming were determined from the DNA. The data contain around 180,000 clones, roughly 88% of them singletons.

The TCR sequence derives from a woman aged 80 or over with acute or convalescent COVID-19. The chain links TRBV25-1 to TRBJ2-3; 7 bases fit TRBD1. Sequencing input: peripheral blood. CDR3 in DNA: TGTGCCAGCAGTGGCCCGGGACAGATAACAGATACGCAGTATTTT. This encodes CASSGPGQITDTQYF.